These 30 T cell receptor beta chains originate from one sample sequenced in a study of shared clonotypes between healthy human individuals. Naive CD8 cells lacked CD45RO and underwent positive selection for CCR7, leaving out terminally differentiated effector memory CD45RA+ cells. Generated by immunoSEQ multiplex PCR, the TCRdb table keeps only in-frame clones and is missing some. The table includes approximately 1.9 million clones, roughly 93% detected once. The sample comprised naive CD8+ T cells from PBMCs. These receptors all stem from a man younger than 30 in good health. Some clones in this sample may be carry-over from other donors' samples.

The chain employs TRBV19 and TRBJ2-1, with 10 bases fitting TRBD2. The V and J ends lost 9 bases and 7 bases, in that order; junction bases with no gene match: 6. The CDR3 extends over 13 amino acids. From germline, CDR1 is LNHDA and CDR2 SQIVND (reference sequence). CDR3 amino acids: CASGLAVWNEQFF. DNA for the CDR3: TGTGCCAGCGGACTAGCGGTATGGAATGAGCAGTTCTTC.

The V and J genes are TRBV7-9 and TRBJ2-1, with D hard to call. Trimming stripped 3 bases from V and 10 bases from J, with 10 bases between. This CDR3 has 12 amino acids. Per the germline V gene, CDR1 is SEHNR and CDR2 is FQNEAQ (reference sequence). The CDR3 DNA follows: TGTGCCAGCAGCTTTCCGGTAGGAGAGCAGTTCTTC. It codes for CASSFPVGEQFF.

In the case of this clone: Additional DNA sequences in this sample encode the identical CDR3. The rearrangement links TRBV5-6 to TRBJ1-1; no clear D gene. The CDR3 length is 14 residues. Germline V gene data show CDR1 as SGHDT and CDR2 as YYEEEE. Trimming cost V 0 bases and J 2 bases, with 8 bases left between them. DNA of the CDR3: TGTGCCAGCAGCTTGGTCCGCCTCAACACTGAAGCTTTCTTT. It specifies CASSLVRLNTEAFF.

The chain couples TRBV9 to TRBJ2-5, with 11 positions matching TRBD1. V was clipped by 2 bases and J by 5 bases; unmatched bases: 5. CDR3 length: 15 amino acids. The germline V gene encodes CDR1 SGDLS and CDR2 YYNGEE. CDR3 in DNA: TGTGCCAGCAGCGTCAAGGACAGGGGGCTGGAGACCCAGTACTTC. It specifies CASSVKDRGLETQYF. Full variable domain (remainder filled in from reference TRBV9 and TRBJ2-5): DSGVTQTPKHLITATGQRVTLRCSPRSGDLSVYWYQQSLDQGLQFLIQYYNGEERAKGNILERFSAQQFPDLHSELNLSSLELGDSALYFCASSVKDRGLETQYFGPGTRLLVL.

The V and J genes are TRBV10-1 and TRBJ2-7; 8 nucleotides line up with TRBD1. Germline CDR1 and CDR2: WNHNN and SYGVQD (reference sequence). J lost 2 bases, V lost 3 bases, and 6 bases had no gene match. The CDR3 spans 15 residues. The CDR3 sequence is CASSEPGQDAYEQYF. Written as DNA, the CDR3 is TGCGCCAGCAGTGAACCGGGACAGGATGCCTACGAGCAGTACTTC.

In its sample, this clone was seen once. The V and J genes are TRBV28 and TRBJ2-1, with 8 nucleotides matching TRBD1. The V gene's germline CDR1 is MDHEN and CDR2 SYDVKM. V trimming: 5 bases; J trimming: 10 bases; junction bases outside the gene matches: 13. The CDR3 totals 15 residues. DNA of the CDR3: TGTGCCAGCAGTCAAACCAGGGGGCTCCGCCGGGAGCAGTTCTTC. It specifies CASSQTRGLRREQFF.

CDR3 amino acids: CATRRDRVAEQFF. The DNA for the CDR3 is TGTGCCACCAGGCGGGACAGGGTGGCTGAGCAGTTCTTC. This sequence joins TRBV15 and TRBJ2-1; TRBD1 matches 9 bases. Trimming took 6 bases from V and 9 from J; bases not matched to a gene: 6. Per the germline V gene, CDR1 is LNHNV and CDR2 is YYDKDF (reference sequence). The CDR3 spans 13 residues.

V and J are TRBV19 and TRBJ2-2; D unclear. CDR1 and CDR2 (germline): LNHDA, SQIVND (reference sequence). Trimming removed 5 bases at V and 5 bases at J, with 9 bases between. The CDR3 has 13 residues. The CDR3 sequence: CASSYLATGELFF. The CDR3 DNA reads as TGTGCCAGTAGTTATCTGGCGACCGGGGAGCTGTTTTTT.

Concerning this clone itself: Other DNA sequences in this specimen translate into the identical CDR3. V usage is TRBV9 and J usage is TRBJ2-2; D is uncertain. V was cut by 3 bases and J by 4 bases, with 10 bases left in between. The CDR3 sequence is 14 residues long. Per germline, CDR1 SGDLS and CDR2 YYNGEE. CDR3 DNA sequence: TGTGCCAGCAGCGCCCCGGTGGGCACCGGGGAGCTGTTTTTT. Its protein is CASSAPVGTGELFF. The variable domain in full, completed from reference TRBV9 and TRBJ2-2, reads DSGVTQTPKHLITATGQRVTLRCSPRSGDLSVYWYQQSLDQGLQFLIQYYNGEERAKGNILERFSAQQFPDLHSELNLSSLELGDSALYFCASSAPVGTGELFFGEGSRLTVL.

The rearrangement links TRBV27 to TRBJ2-7; tentative D call: TRBD2 (6 bases). Germline loops: CDR1 MNHEY, CDR2 SMNVEV (reference sequence). The V and J ends lost 0 bases and 0 bases respectively, with 15 bases between them. This CDR3 is 17 amino acids long. CDR3 sequence (DNA): TGTGCCAGCAGTTTATCCTGGGGGGAGAACCCCTCCTACGAGCAGTACTTC. Amino acids: CASSLSWGENPSYEQYF.

The chain employs TRBV7-9 and TRBJ2-1; 8 positions agree with TRBD2. Germline loops: CDR1 SEHNR, CDR2 FQNEAQ (reference sequence). V shed 5 bases and J 7 bases; nucleotides not matched to a gene: 13. The CDR3 loop spans 16 amino acids. CDR3 protein: CASSPHPGGRENEQFF. The DNA for the CDR3 is TGTGCCAGCAGCCCCCATCCGGGGGGGAGGGAGAATGAGCAGTTCTTC.

About this clone: The same CDR3 can be traced to other DNA sequences in this sample. This rearrangement joins TRBV6-1 to TRBJ2-7, with 8 bases matching TRBD1. Germline assignment: CDR1 MNHNS and CDR2 SASEGT. After removal of 1 base from V and 2 bases from J, the junction contained 4 bases not matched to a gene. There are 15 residues in the CDR3. The CDR3: CASSEGPGGTYEQYF. CDR3 DNA: TGTGCCAGCAGTGAAGGTCCAGGGGGCACCTACGAGCAGTACTTC.

This clone was observed a single time. The chain is built from TRBV27 and TRBJ2-7, with 9 bases aligning to TRBD2. Germline loops: CDR1 MNHEY, CDR2 SMNVEV (reference sequence). The V gene end was trimmed by 3 bases and the J gene end by 3 bases; junction bases not matched to a gene: 15. This CDR3 is built from 18 residues. In DNA, the CDR3 is TGTGCCAGCAGTTTCAAAGCGGGAGGTGCGCTGACACTCTACGAGCAGTACTTC. Protein product: CASSFKAGGALTLYEQYF.

As concerns this clone: Compared with germline, one end of the junction differs, possibly owing to a read error. This rearrangement joins TRBV5-6 to TRBJ1-2; the D gene is possibly TRBD1 (5 bases). Germline values: CDR1 SGHDT, CDR2 YYEEEE. The CDR3 runs to 13 residues. DNA for the CDR3: TGTGCCAGCAGCTTGGAACAGGTCGGGGCCGAGAGCTTC. It translates to CASSLEQVGAESF. Based on the CDR3 plus reference TRBV5-6 and TRBJ1-2, the full variable domain is DAGVTQSPTHLIKTRGQQVTLRCSPKSGHDTVSWYQQALGQGPQFIFQYYEEEERQRGNFPDRFSGHQFPNYSSELNVNALLLGDSALYLCASSLEQVGAESFGSGTRLTVV.

This chain uses TRBV19 with TRBJ1-1; D may be TRBD1 (5 bases). Germline CDR1 LNHDA, CDR2 SQIVND (reference sequence). There are 16 residues in the CDR3. V was shortened by 7 bases and J by 6 bases, with 24 bases between the two germline ends. CDR3 region: CASTGRGSGIGAEAFF. The CDR3 coding sequence is TGTGCCAGTACTGGGCGGGGCAGCGGGATTGGCGCTGAAGCTTTCTTT. Together with reference TRBV19 and TRBJ1-1, the CDR3 gives the full variable domain: DGGITQSPKYLFRKEGQNVTLSCEQNLNHDAMYWYRQDPGQGLRLIYYSQIVNDFQKGDIAEGYSVSREKKESFPLTVTSAQKNPTAFYLCASTGRGSGIGAEAFFGQGTRLTVV.

The rearrangement links TRBV27 to TRBJ1-1; D is uncertain. The CDR3 contains 12 residues. The germline gives CDR1 MNHEY, CDR2 SMNVEV (reference sequence). V was pared by 11 bases and J by 1 base, with 11 bases between. The DNA of the CDR3 is TGTGCCTCTACACGGACGAACACTGAAGCTTTCTTT. Its protein is CASTRTNTEAFF.

The rearrangement uses TRBV4-1 and TRBJ1-3; TRBD1 aligns across 9 bases. The CDR3 contains 20 residues. Germline V gene lookup returns CDR1 MGHRA and CDR2 YSYEKL. V was pared by 4 bases and J by 1 base, with 17 bases of the junction left unmatched. For the CDR3, the DNA is TGCGCCAGCAGCCTGCTACCCACCCTACAGGGGGCTCGATCTGGAAACACCATATATTTT. Translated, it gives CASSLLPTLQGARSGNTIYF.

A single count supports this clone. The gene calls are TRBV7-3 and TRBJ1-1; TRBD1 is a possible D gene (5 bases). V shed 4 bases and J shed 3 bases, with 9 bases lying between them. Germline V gene lookup returns CDR1 SGHTA and CDR2 FQGTGA. The CDR3 runs 13 residues. The CDR3 loop reads CASSSLQDTEAFF. The DNA of the CDR3 is TGTGCCAGCAGCTCATTACAGGACACTGAAGCTTTCTTT. Variable domain in full (rest from reference TRBV7-3 and TRBJ1-1): GAGVSQTPSNKVTEKGKYVELRCDPISGHTALYWYRQSLGQGPEFLIYFQGTGAADDSGLPNDRFFAVRPEGSVSTLKIQRTERGDSAVYLCASSSLQDTEAFFGQGTRLTVV.

The V and J genes are TRBV5-1 and TRBJ2-1; 13 bases align to TRBD2. V dropped 4 bases and J dropped 4; count of bases not matched to a gene: 5. Germline CDR1 SGHRS, CDR2 YFSETQ. This CDR3 region has 16 residues. The CDR3 DNA is TGCGCCAGCAGCCCCCAGACTAGCGGGAGGTACAATGAGCAGTTCTTC. This sequence encodes CASSPQTSGRYNEQFF.

The chain has TRBV5-5 and TRBJ1-2; D uncertain. The CDR3 is made up of 14 amino acids. Between the trimmed V and J ends, which lost 4 bases and 4 bases, there was a span of 14 bases. The germline CDR1 and CDR2 sequences are SGHKS and YYEKEE (reference sequence). The DNA of the CDR3 is TGTGCCAGCAGCCAGAAGTACGCTTCCTATGGCTACACCTTC. Protein sequence: CASSQKYASYGYTF.

On this clone itself: Within the sample, other DNA sequences also encode this same CDR3. The chain is built from TRBV28 and TRBJ2-7; D is undetermined. The CDR3 is 11 amino acids. Per the germline V gene, CDR1 is MDHEN and CDR2 is SYDVKM. V lost 2 bases to trimming and J lost 4 bases, with 3 bases between them. This CDR3 reads CASSLEYEQYF. Written as DNA, the CDR3 is TGTGCCAGCAGTTTAGAGTACGAGCAGTACTTC.

V and J are TRBV27 and TRBJ2-1; TRBD2 aligns across 10 bases. Trimming removed 7 bases from V and 3 bases from J; junction bases left unmatched: 12. This CDR3 is built from 17 residues. Germline assignment: CDR1 MNHEY and CDR2 SMNVEV (reference sequence). Written as DNA, the CDR3 is TGTGCCAGCAAAGAAGAGGGAGCGGGAGGGCTCTACAATGAGCAGTTCTTC. It is translated as CASKEEGAGGLYNEQFF.

The V call is TRBV29-1, the J call TRBJ1-4; TRBD1 matches at 12 bases. The CDR3 covers 12 residues. J lost 10 bases, V lost 6 bases, and 3 bases had no gene match. Germline loops: CDR1 SQVTM, CDR2 ANQGSEA. Written as DNA, the CDR3 is TGCAGCGTGGGACAGGGGGCCGGAAAACTGTTTTTT. Its translation is CSVGQGAGKLFF.

CDR3 DNA: TGTGCCAGCAGCTTTCCCGACAGGCCCCCGGCAGATACGCAGTATTTT. Translated, it gives CASSFPDRPPADTQYF. V and J are TRBV7-9 and TRBJ2-3; weak D call: TRBD1 (6 bases). Per the germline V gene, CDR1 is SEHNR and CDR2 is FQNEAQ (reference sequence). Trimming left V 3 bases short and J 4 bases short, with 17 bases between. There are 16 residues in the CDR3. Full variable domain (outside the CDR3, taken from reference TRBV7-9 and TRBJ2-3): DTGVSQNPRHKITKRGQNVTFRCDPISEHNRLYWYRQTLGQGPEFLTYFQNEAQLEKSRLLSDRFSAERPKGSFSTLEIQRTEQGDSAMYLCASSFPDRPPADTQYFGPGTRLTVL.

The chain combines TRBV6-4 with TRBJ2-1, with TRBD2 identical over 8 bases. V was clipped by 4 bases and J by 8 bases; unmatched bases: 7. Germline CDR1 reads MRHNA; CDR2 reads SNTAGT. The length of the CDR3 is 14 residues. The CDR3 DNA sequence: TGTGCCAGCAGTGCTACGGGAGGGGCCGATGAGCAGTTCTTC. Encoded protein: CASSATGGADEQFF.

The rearrangement joins TRBV30 to TRBJ1-2; D remains ambiguous. In germline, CDR1 is GTSNPN, CDR2 SVGIG (reference sequence). Between the trimmed V and J ends, which lost 3 bases and 3 bases, there was a span of 8 bases. The CDR3 length is 12 residues. DNA for the CDR3: TGTGCCTGGAGGCCGACTTACTATGGCTACACCTTC. Protein sequence: CAWRPTYYGYTF.

In DNA, the CDR3 is TGTGCCAGCAGCCTGGGGACCTCAAAGGGGATTGAGCAGTACTTC. It is translated as CASSLGTSKGIEQYF. The chain has TRBV7-3 and TRBJ2-7; the D call may be TRBD1 or TRBD2 (5 bases each). The V end lost 5 bases, the J end lost 7 bases, and 21 bases lay between the germline ends. Germline CDR1 SGHTA, CDR2 FQGTGA. This CDR3 is built from 15 residues.

The CDR3 coding sequence is TGTGCCAGCAGCTTGAACGGAGACACAGATACGCAGTATTTT. Translated, it gives CASSLNGDTDTQYF. The V call is TRBV5-4, the J call TRBJ2-3; no firm D call. The V end was cut by 1 base, the J end by 2 bases, with 8 bases between. Germline CDR1 and CDR2: SGHNT and YYREEE (reference sequence). The CDR3 loop spans 14 amino acids. The entire variable domain, with the rest obtained from reference TRBV5-4 and TRBJ2-3, is as follows: ETGVTQSPTHLIKTRGQQVTLRCSSQSGHNTVSWYQQALGQGPQFIFQYYREEENGRGNFPPRFSGLQFPNYSSELNVNALELDDSALYLCASSLNGDTDTQYFGPGTRLTVL.

A note on this clone: Within the sample, other DNA sequences also encode this same CDR3. The chain employs TRBV13 and TRBJ2-3; D perhaps matches TRBD1 (5 bases). CDR1 and CDR2 (germline): PRHDT, FYEKMQ (reference sequence). The V and J ends lost 1 base and 0 bases respectively, with 8 bases between them. CDR3 length equals 15 residues. CDR3 in DNA: TGTGCCAGCAGCTTAGCCCAGGGAAGCACAGATACGCAGTATTTT. Its translation is CASSLAQGSTDTQYF.

The V call is TRBV6-1, the J call TRBJ2-1, with TRBD2 matching over 11 bases. Germline V gives CDR1 MNHNS, CDR2 SASEGT. V was clipped by 7 bases and J by 14 bases; unmatched bases: 16. This CDR3 has 15 residues. The CDR3 spells CASNPRLLAGGGEFF. The CDR3 DNA follows: TGTGCCAGCAACCCCCGGTTGCTAGCGGGAGGAGGCGAGTTCTTC.